This TCR beta chain was captured by sequencing in a study of blood T cell repertoires in COVID-19. Assignment of participants to cohorts was predicated upon participant-reported clinical history. The germline V gene has CDR1 MDHEN and CDR2 SYDVKM. The CDR3 has 10 amino acids. Trimming stripped 10 bases from V and 3 bases from J, with 4 bases between. TCRdb keeps only in-frame clones here, not all; method: immunoSEQ multiplex PCR. There are some 190,000 clones in the sample; roughly 84% occur only once, and about 3.5% lies in the top ten. The J gene is TRBJ2-1, the V gene TRBV28; no definite D call. Sequences were obtained from PBMCs or T cells enriched from blood (not recorded which). The sequence was obtained from a woman between 25 and 40 years old who had recovered from COVID-19. In DNA form, the CDR3 reads TGTGCCACCCTCTACAATGAGCAGTTCTTC. Its protein is CATLYNEQFF. Drawing the rest from reference TRBV28 and TRBJ2-1, the complete variable domain is DVKVTQSSRYLVKRTGEKVFLECVQDMDHENMFWYRQDPGLGLRLIYFSYDVKMKEKGDIPEGYSVSREKKERFSLILESASTNQTSMYLCATLYNEQFFGPGTRLTVL.